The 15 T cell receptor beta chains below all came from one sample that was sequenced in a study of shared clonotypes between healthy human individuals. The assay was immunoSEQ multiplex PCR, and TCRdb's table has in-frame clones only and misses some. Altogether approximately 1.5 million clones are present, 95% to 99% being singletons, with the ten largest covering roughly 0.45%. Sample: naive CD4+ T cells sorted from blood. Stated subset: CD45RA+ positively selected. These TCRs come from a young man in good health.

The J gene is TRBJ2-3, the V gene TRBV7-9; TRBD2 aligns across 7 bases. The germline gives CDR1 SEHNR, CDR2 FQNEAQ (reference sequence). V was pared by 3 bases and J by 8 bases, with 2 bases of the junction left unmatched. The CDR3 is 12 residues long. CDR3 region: CASSLPSGTQYF. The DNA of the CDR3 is TGTGCCAGCAGCTTGCCTAGCGGTACGCAGTATTTT.

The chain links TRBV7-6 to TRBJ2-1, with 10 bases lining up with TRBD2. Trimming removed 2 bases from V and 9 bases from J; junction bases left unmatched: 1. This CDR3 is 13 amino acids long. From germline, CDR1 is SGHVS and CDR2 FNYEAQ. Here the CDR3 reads CASSLLAGGEQFF. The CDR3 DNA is TGTGCCAGCAGCTTATTAGCGGGAGGTGAGCAGTTCTTC. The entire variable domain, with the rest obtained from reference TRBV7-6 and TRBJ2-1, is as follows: GAGVSQSPRYKVTKRGQDVALRCDPISGHVSLYWYRQALGQGPEFLTYFNYEAQQDKSGLPNDRFSAERPEGSISTLTIQRTEQRDSAMYRCASSLLAGGEQFFGPGTRLTVL.

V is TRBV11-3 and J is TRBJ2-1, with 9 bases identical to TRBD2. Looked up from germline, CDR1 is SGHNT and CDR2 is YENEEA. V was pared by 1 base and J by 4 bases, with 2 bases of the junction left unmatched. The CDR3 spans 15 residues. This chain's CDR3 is CASSLVAGEYNEQFF. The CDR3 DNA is TGTGCCAGCAGCTTAGTAGCGGGGGAATACAATGAGCAGTTCTTC.

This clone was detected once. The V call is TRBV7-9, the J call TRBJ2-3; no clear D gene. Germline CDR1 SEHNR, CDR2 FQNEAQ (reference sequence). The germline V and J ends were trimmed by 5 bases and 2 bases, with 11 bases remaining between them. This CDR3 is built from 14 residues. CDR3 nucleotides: TGTGCCAGCAGCCCAAGGGCGGACACAGATACGCAGTATTTT. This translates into CASSPRADTDTQYF.

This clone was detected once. CDR3 DNA: TGCGCCAGCAGTGACCCTAGCGGGAGAACAGATACGCAGTATTTT. Translated, it gives CASSDPSGRTDTQYF. The rearrangement joins TRBV10-2 to TRBJ2-3, with TRBD2 matching over 10 bases. V shed 3 bases, J shed 3 bases, and the junction held 3 bases outside the gene matches. Germline V CDR1 and CDR2: WSHSY, SAAADI. The CDR3 spans 15 residues.

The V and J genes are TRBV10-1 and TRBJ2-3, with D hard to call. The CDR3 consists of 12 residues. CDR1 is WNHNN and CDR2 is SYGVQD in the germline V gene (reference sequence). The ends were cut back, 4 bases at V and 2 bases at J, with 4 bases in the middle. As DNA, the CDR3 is TGCGCCAGCAGTGGGCCCACAGATACGCAGTATTTT. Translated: CASSGPTDTQYF.

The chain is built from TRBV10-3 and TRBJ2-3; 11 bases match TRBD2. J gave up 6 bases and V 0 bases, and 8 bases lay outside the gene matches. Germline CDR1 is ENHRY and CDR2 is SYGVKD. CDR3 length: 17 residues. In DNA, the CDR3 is TGTGCCATCAGTGAGTCTACTAGCGGGAGTTTTAAGGATACGCAGTATTTT. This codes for CAISESTSGSFKDTQYF.

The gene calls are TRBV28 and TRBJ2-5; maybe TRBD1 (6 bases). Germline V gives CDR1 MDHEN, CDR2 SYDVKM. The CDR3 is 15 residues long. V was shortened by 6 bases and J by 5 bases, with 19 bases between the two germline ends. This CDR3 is CASSPPNTGFETQYF. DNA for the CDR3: TGTGCCAGCAGCCCCCCGAACACAGGGTTTGAGACCCAGTACTTC.

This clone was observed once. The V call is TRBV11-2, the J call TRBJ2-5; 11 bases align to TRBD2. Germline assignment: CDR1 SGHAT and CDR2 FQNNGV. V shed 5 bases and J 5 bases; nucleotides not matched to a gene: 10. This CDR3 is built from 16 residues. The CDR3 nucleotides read TGTGCCAGCAGCCCGGGACTAGCGGCCCCCGGGGAGACCCAGTACTTC. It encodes CASSPGLAAPGETQYF.

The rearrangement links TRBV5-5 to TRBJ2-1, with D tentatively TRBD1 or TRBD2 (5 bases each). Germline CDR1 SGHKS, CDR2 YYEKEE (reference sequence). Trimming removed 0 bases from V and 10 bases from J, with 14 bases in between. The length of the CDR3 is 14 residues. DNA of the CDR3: TGTGCCAGCAGCTTGGCCTGGGGAGAGGGGGAGCAGTTCTTC. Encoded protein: CASSLAWGEGEQFF.

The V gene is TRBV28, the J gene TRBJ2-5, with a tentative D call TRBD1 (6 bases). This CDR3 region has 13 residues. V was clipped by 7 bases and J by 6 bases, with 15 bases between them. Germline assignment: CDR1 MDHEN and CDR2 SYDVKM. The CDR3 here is CASTKQGLQTQYF. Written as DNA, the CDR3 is TGTGCCAGCACCAAACAGGGTTTGCAGACCCAGTACTTC. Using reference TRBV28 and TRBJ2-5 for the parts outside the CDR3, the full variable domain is DVKVTQSSRYLVKRTGEKVFLECVQDMDHENMFWYRQDPGLGLRLIYFSYDVKMKEKGDIPEGYSVSREKKERFSLILESASTNQTSMYLCASTKQGLQTQYFGPGTRLLVL.

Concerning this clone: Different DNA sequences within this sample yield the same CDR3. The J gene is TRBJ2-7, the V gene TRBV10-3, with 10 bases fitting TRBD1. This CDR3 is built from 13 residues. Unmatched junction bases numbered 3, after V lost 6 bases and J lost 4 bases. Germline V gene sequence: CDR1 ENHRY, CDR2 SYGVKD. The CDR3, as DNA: TGTGCCATCAGCTCGGGACAGGGGTACGAGCAGTACTTC. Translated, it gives CAISSGQGYEQYF.

As DNA, the CDR3 is TGTGCCAGCAGCTCTAGCGGCTTGACCACCGGGGAGCTGTTTTTT. It translates to CASSSSGLTTGELFF. The chain combines TRBV11-3 with TRBJ2-2; 7 bases are shared with TRBD2. CDR3 length equals 15 residues. With V trimmed by 4 bases and J by 4 bases, 6 bases remained unmatched. Germline lookup yields CDR1 SGHNT and CDR2 YENEEA.

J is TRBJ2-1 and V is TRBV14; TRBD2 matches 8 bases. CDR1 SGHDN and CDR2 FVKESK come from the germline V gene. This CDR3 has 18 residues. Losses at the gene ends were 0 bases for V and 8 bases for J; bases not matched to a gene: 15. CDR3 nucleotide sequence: TGTGCCAGCAGCCAAGAGTGGGGGCAAGCGGGAGCATTTTATGAGCAGTTCTTC. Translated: CASSQEWGQAGAFYEQFF. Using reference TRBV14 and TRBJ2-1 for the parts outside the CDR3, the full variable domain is EAGVTQFPSHSVIEKGQTVTLRCDPISGHDNLYWYRRVMGKEIKFLLHFVKESKQDESGMPNNRFLAERTGGTYSTLKVQPAELEDSGVYFCASSQEWGQAGAFYEQFFGPGTRLTVL.

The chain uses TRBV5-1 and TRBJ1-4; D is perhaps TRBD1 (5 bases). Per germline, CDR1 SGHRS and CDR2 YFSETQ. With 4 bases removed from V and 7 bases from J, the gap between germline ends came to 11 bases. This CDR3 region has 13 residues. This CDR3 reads CASSPGTREKLFF. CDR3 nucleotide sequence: TGCGCCAGCAGCCCAGGGACGCGTGAAAAACTGTTTTTT.